A single sample gave rise to the 6 T cell receptor beta chains below, sequenced in a study of control samples from healthy donors and cancer patients. Libraries were prepared by immunoSEQ multiplex PCR; TCRdb keeps only in-frame clonotypes and omits some of them. The sample contains about 410,000 clones, approximately 90% of which appear only once. Sequencing was done on a sample of PBMCs. These receptors were collected from a middle-aged man with head and neck cancer.

The chain links TRBV7-2 to TRBJ1-2; D might be TRBD1 (5 bases). This CDR3 is built from 16 residues. V was cut by 2 bases and J by 4 bases, with 17 bases left in between. In germline, CDR1 is SGHTA, CDR2 FQGNSA. CDR3 residues: CASSLLGTPDPYGYTF. CDR3 nucleotides: TGTGCCAGCAGCTTACTCGGGACTCCGGATCCCTATGGCTACACCTTC.

The rearrangement uses TRBV4-2 and TRBJ2-3, with 8 bases that match TRBD2. The CDR3 length is 17 residues. Germline trimming cut 0 bases from V and 1 base from J; bases unmatched to any gene: 6. From germline, CDR1 is LGHNA and CDR2 YNFKEQ. The CDR3 spells CASSQDFSGSRTDTQYF. CDR3 bases: TGTGCCAGCAGCCAAGATTTCAGCGGGAGTCGCACAGATACGCAGTATTTT.

The rearrangement joins TRBV28 to TRBJ2-2, with D perhaps TRBD1 or TRBD2 (6 bases each). The CDR3 consists of 15 residues. Germline V gene lookup returns CDR1 MDHEN and CDR2 SYDVKM. V lost 5 bases to trimming and J lost 2 bases, with 12 bases between them. The CDR3 protein is CASSAAGHNTGELFF. CDR3 DNA sequence: TGTGCCAGCAGTGCGGCGGGACACAACACCGGGGAGCTGTTTTTT. The variable domain in full, completed from reference TRBV28 and TRBJ2-2, reads DVKVTQSSRYLVKRTGEKVFLECVQDMDHENMFWYRQDPGLGLRLIYFSYDVKMKEKGDIPEGYSVSREKKERFSLILESASTNQTSMYLCASSAAGHNTGELFFGEGSRLTVL.

The chain combines TRBV10-2 with TRBJ1-2; no clear D gene. The V end lost 0 bases, the J end lost 3 bases, and 14 bases lay between the germline ends. From germline, CDR1 is WSHSY and CDR2 SAAADI. This CDR3 has 16 amino acids. CDR3 loop: CASSESTGSVHYGYTF. The CDR3, as DNA: TGCGCCAGCAGTGAGTCGACTGGGAGTGTTCACTATGGCTACACCTTC.

A few counts support this clone. The chain recombines TRBV7-6 with TRBJ2-7; D is perhaps TRBD1 (6 bases). V shed 8 bases and J shed 4 bases, with 21 bases lying between them. The CDR3 extends over 15 amino acids. CDR1 is SGHVS and CDR2 is FNYEAQ in the germline V gene. As DNA, the CDR3 is TGTGCCAGCGCCGTTCGGACAGAACCCTTATACGAGCAGTACTTC. Its translation is CASAVRTEPLYEQYF.

V and J are TRBV25-1 and TRBJ2-3; no reliable D call. The CDR3 extends over 14 amino acids. With 3 bases removed from V and 0 bases from J, the gap between germline ends came to 7 bases. CDR1 MGHDK and CDR2 SYGVNS come from the germline V gene. The CDR3 protein is CASSDTVSTDTQYF. CDR3 coding DNA: TGTGCCAGCAGTGACACGGTGAGCACAGATACGCAGTATTTT.